The 6 T cell receptor beta chains below were found in one sample sequenced in a study of blood T cell repertoires in COVID-19. Generated by immunoSEQ multiplex PCR, the TCRdb table keeps only in-frame clones and is missing some. Of 140,000 to 150,000 clones detected, roughly 80% appear once; the ten largest clones hold roughly 8.8%. Material: peripheral blood. The receptors were sampled from a human donor with acute or convalescent COVID-19. The donor label of this sample is uncertain.

This rearrangement joins TRBV9 to TRBJ1-2; D might be TRBD1 (6 bases). The CDR3 is 12 residues long. The V end lost 0 bases, the J end lost 7 bases, and 7 bases lay between the germline ends. From germline, CDR1 is SGDLS and CDR2 YYNGEE. CDR3 bases: TGTGCCAGCAGCGTAGTAGGGGGTGGCTACACCTTC. Translation gives CASSVVGGGYTF.

V usage is TRBV21-1 and J usage is TRBJ1-1; the D call of TRBD1 is as the table states it, not checked on the DNA. TRBV21-1 is a pseudogene locus. The CDR3 has 18 residues. The CDR3 sequence: CARQPNTSQGNSSSKAFF. The DNA for the CDR3 is TGTGCCAGACAACCGAATACCAGCCAGGGAAACTCAAGCTCGAAAGCTTTCTTT.

The chain has TRBV9 and TRBJ1-1, with D unresolved. Germline V CDR1 and CDR2: SGDLS, YYNGEE. The CDR3 runs 14 residues. V was shortened by 2 bases and J by 3 bases, with 11 bases between the two germline ends. In nucleotides, the CDR3 is TGTGCCAGCAGCGTGGTCCTTGGAGACACTGAAGCTTTCTTT. It is translated as CASSVVLGDTEAFF.

This clone has a single count. This chain links TRBV10-3 with TRBJ2-1; 9 bases map to TRBD1. CDR1 is ENHRY and CDR2 is SYGVKD in the germline V gene. Trimming took 3 bases from V and 7 from J; bases not matched to a gene: 7. The CDR3 runs 15 residues. In DNA form, the CDR3 reads TGTGCCATCAGTGATTTACAGGGGGCCTGGAATGAGCAGTTCTTC. Amino acids: CAISDLQGAWNEQFF.

The chain joins TRBV27 to TRBJ2-2; D perhaps matches TRBD2 (6 bases). Germline values: CDR1 MNHEY, CDR2 SMNVEV (reference sequence). The germline V and J ends were trimmed by 5 bases and 2 bases, with 12 bases remaining between them. This CDR3 spans 15 amino acids. CDR3 nucleotides: TGTGCCAGCAGTCGAGAGGGGACTAACACCGGGGAGCTGTTTTTT. Translating it yields CASSREGTNTGELFF.

The chain uses TRBV12-3 or TRBV12-4 and TRBJ2-1; D is perhaps TRBD2 (6 bases). The V end lost 6 bases, the J end lost 9 bases, and 15 bases lay between the germline ends. The CDR3 loop spans 13 amino acids. The CDR3 DNA reads TGTGCCAGCAGCCCACGACTAGGGTTTGAGCAGTTCTTC. Protein: CASSPRLGFEQFF.